What follows are 21 T cell receptor beta chains derived from one specimen sequenced in a study of blood T cell repertoires in COVID-19. Repertoires were generated with immunoSEQ multiplex PCR, while TCRdb's copy carries only in-frame clones and drops some. The data hold fewer than 350,000 clones, with over 75% observed a single time. The sample comprised peripheral blood. The receptor set was obtained from a woman younger than 45 with COVID-19, enrolled during active disease.

This chain connects TRBV19 to TRBJ1-1; D gene uncertain. This CDR3 is built from 14 residues. The V end was cut by 7 bases, the J end by 3 bases, with 15 bases between. Germline values: CDR1 LNHDA, CDR2 SQIVND (reference sequence). The CDR3 loop reads CASTYWAGDTEAFF. CDR3 DNA sequence: TGTGCCAGTACATATTGGGCCGGGGACACTGAAGCTTTCTTT.

The chain employs TRBV11-3 and TRBJ2-4, with 8 bases that match TRBD1. There are 13 residues in the CDR3. Germline CDR1 is SGHNT and CDR2 is YENEEA. The trim removed 5 bases at V and 7 bases at J, leaving 4 bases unmatched. The CDR3 protein is CASSVQGENIQYF. CDR3 sequence (DNA): TGTGCCAGCAGCGTACAGGGGGAGAACATTCAGTACTTC.

The chain is built from TRBV30 and TRBJ2-3; tentatively, D is TRBD1 or TRBD2 (5 bases each). CDR3 length equals 12 residues. V shed 5 bases and J shed 10 bases, with 16 bases lying between them. Looked up from germline, CDR1 is GTSNPN and CDR2 is SVGIG (reference sequence). The DNA for the CDR3 is TGTGCCTGGGGGGCGGGCCGCCGGGCGCAGTATTTT. It specifies CAWGAGRRAQYF.

The CDR3 DNA sequence: TGTGCCAGCAGCCAAGAGGCGGGAGAGTACAATGAGCAGTTCTTC. Amino acids: CASSQEAGEYNEQFF. J is TRBJ2-1 and V is TRBV3-1 (or the pseudogene TRBV3-2), with 7 bases aligning to TRBD2. The V gene's germline CDR1 is LGHDT and CDR2 YNNKEL (reference sequence). V gave up 0 bases and J gave up 4 bases; unmatched junction bases: 3. The CDR3 is made up of 15 amino acids.

The CDR3 region is CASSRWGNIRDEQYF. As DNA, the CDR3 is TGTGCCAGCAGCCGATGGGGAAACATCAGGGACGAGCAGTACTTC. The chain recombines TRBV5-4 with TRBJ2-7; D is possibly TRBD1 (5 bases). This CDR3 has 15 amino acids. The V gene's germline CDR1 is SGHNT and CDR2 YYREEE (reference sequence). V shed 4 bases and J shed 5 bases, with 19 bases lying between them.

J is TRBJ2-1 and V is TRBV6-5, with D possibly matching TRBD2 (5 bases). The V gene's germline CDR1 is MNHEY and CDR2 SVGAGI. The V end lost 7 bases, the J end lost 0 bases, and 10 bases lay between the germline ends. The CDR3 is 14 residues long. The CDR3 is CASIRTLSYNEQFF. CDR3 sequence (DNA): TGTGCCAGCATCCGGACTCTCTCCTACAATGAGCAGTTCTTC.

V gene TRBV9 combines with J gene TRBJ2-3; 12 bases map to TRBD2. There are 18 residues in the CDR3. CDR1 and CDR2 (germline): SGDLS, YYNGEE. V was clipped by 4 bases and J by 3 bases; unmatched bases: 12. CDR3 in DNA: TGTGCCAGCAGCCCTTCTAGCGGGAGGGCCATCGGGACAGATACGCAGTATTTT. Protein: CASSPSSGRAIGTDTQYF.

CDR3 loop: CASSIRVAGGHNEQFF. CDR3 nucleotide sequence: TGTGCCAGTAGTATCAGAGTAGCGGGAGGCCACAATGAGCAGTTCTTC. The V gene is TRBV19, the J gene TRBJ2-1; 10 positions agree with TRBD2. The CDR3 has 16 residues. Unmatched junction bases numbered 7, after V lost 3 bases and J lost 5 bases. Looked up from germline, CDR1 is LNHDA and CDR2 is SQIVND (reference sequence).

The V gene is TRBV7-3, the J gene TRBJ1-1, with a possible D match to TRBD1 (6 bases). V gave up 4 bases and J gave up 5 bases, with 14 bases separating them. This CDR3 contains 14 residues. From germline, CDR1 is SGHTA and CDR2 FQGTGA. This chain's CDR3 is CASSSTGRGTEAFF. CDR3 bases: TGTGCCAGCAGCTCAACAGGGAGGGGGACTGAAGCTTTCTTT.

The chain has TRBV10-3 and TRBJ1-6; TRBD1 is a possible D gene (5 bases). The germline CDR1 and CDR2 sequences are ENHRY and SYGVKD. The length of the CDR3 is 15 residues. Trimming took 9 bases from V and 5 from J, leaving 17 bases between them. The CDR3 sequence is CAISQPQGNNSPLHF. CDR3 nucleotide sequence: TGTGCCATTAGTCAACCGCAGGGCAATAATTCACCCCTCCACTTT.

V is TRBV7-6 and J is TRBJ1-3, with D tentatively TRBD1 (6 bases). The V and J ends lost 2 bases and 2 bases respectively, with 16 bases between them. Germline CDR1 reads SGHVS; CDR2 reads FNYEAQ. The CDR3 spans 17 residues. CDR3 sequence (DNA): TGTGCCAGCAGCTTAATGGGGGCAGAGGGGCCTGGAAACACCATATATTTT. Protein sequence: CASSLMGAEGPGNTIYF.

The chain couples TRBV9 to TRBJ2-5; a possible D gene is TRBD1 (5 bases). V was shortened by 0 bases and J by 0 bases, with 6 bases between the two germline ends. The CDR3 spans 14 residues. Germline assignment: CDR1 SGDLS and CDR2 YYNGEE. CDR3 region: CASSVAGYQETQYF. Written as DNA, the CDR3 is TGTGCCAGCAGCGTAGCAGGGTACCAAGAGACCCAGTACTTC.

The rearrangement uses TRBV9 and TRBJ2-3; TRBD2 matches 9 bases. Germline values: CDR1 SGDLS, CDR2 YYNGEE. The CDR3 loop spans 16 amino acids. V was clipped by 0 bases and J by 7 bases; unmatched bases: 9. CDR3 coding DNA: TGTGCCAGCAGCGTAGAGGTAGCGGGGGCCCTTAATACGCAGTATTTT. This encodes CASSVEVAGALNTQYF.

This clone has at least ten counts. Other nucleotide sequences in the sample specify the same CDR3. This chain uses TRBV3-1 (or the pseudogene TRBV3-2) with TRBJ2-7; D perhaps matches TRBD1 (6 bases). V shed 3 bases and J shed 2 bases, with 11 bases lying between them. CDR3 size: 14 residues. Germline values: CDR1 LGHDT, CDR2 YNNKEL (reference sequence). The CDR3 DNA reads as TGTGCCAGCAGCCAGGGGGCCTCCACCTACGAGCAGTACTTC. This codes for CASSQGASTYEQYF.

The table lists this clone with a count of one. The rearrangement uses TRBV11-2 and TRBJ1-3; D might be TRBD1 (5 bases). V lost 0 bases and J lost 0, with 12 bases in between. The length of the CDR3 is 17 residues. Germline values: CDR1 SGHAT, CDR2 FQNNGV. The CDR3 DNA is TGTGCCAGCAGCTTAGAAAAGGGGCAGAGCTCTGGAAACACCATATATTTT. Residues: CASSLEKGQSSGNTIYF. The full variable domain, in which reference TRBV11-2 and TRBJ1-3 provide the parts outside the CDR3, is EAGVAQSPRYKIIEKRQSVAFWCNPISGHATLYWYQQILGQGPKLLIQFQNNGVVDDSQLPKDRFSAERLKGVDSTLKIQPAKLEDSAVYLCASSLEKGQSSGNTIYFGEGSWLTVV.

This clone was detected once. The chain employs TRBV19 and TRBJ2-7; D is perhaps TRBD2 (6 bases). Germline CDR1 and CDR2: LNHDA and SQIVND (reference sequence). V was cut by 3 bases and J by 6 bases, with 12 bases left in between. CDR3 size: 13 residues. The CDR3 sequence is CASSILEGGEQYF. Written as DNA, the CDR3 is TGTGCCAGTAGTATCTTGGAGGGTGGCGAGCAGTACTTC.

The chain has TRBV6-5 and TRBJ1-5; 9 nucleotides match TRBD1. CDR1 and CDR2 from the germline V gene are MNHEY and SVGAGI. The CDR3 spans 14 residues. The ends lost 5 bases at V and 8 bases at J; junction bases unmatched: 7. The chain's CDR3 is CASSNRGREEPQHF. DNA for the CDR3: TGTGCCAGCAGTAACAGGGGGCGCGAAGAGCCCCAGCATTTT.

V usage is TRBV6-5 and J usage is TRBJ2-7, with TRBD1 matching 7 bases. This CDR3 comprises 11 residues. CDR1 is MNHEY, CDR2 SVGAGI, per germline. Trimming took 10 bases from V and 4 from J; bases not matched to a gene: 4. This CDR3 reads CAISRGYEQYF. The CDR3 region has the DNA TGTGCCATCTCCAGGGGGTACGAGCAGTACTTC.

V usage is TRBV3-1 (or the pseudogene TRBV3-2) and J usage is TRBJ2-1; TRBD2 matches 7 bases. Germline V lookup: CDR1 LGHDT, CDR2 YNNKEL (reference sequence). The CDR3 is made up of 15 amino acids. J gave up 4 bases and V 0 bases, and 3 bases lay outside the gene matches. CDR3 nucleotide sequence: TGTGCCAGCAGCCAAGAAACTAGCGATTACAATGAGCAGTTCTTC. It yields the protein CASSQETSDYNEQFF.

The V gene is TRBV5-6, the J gene TRBJ1-5; the D gene is possibly TRBD1 (6 bases). Germline V gives CDR1 SGHDT, CDR2 YYEEEE. The CDR3 totals 17 residues. The V end lost 4 bases, the J end lost 0 bases, and 17 bases lay between the germline ends. CDR3 DNA sequence: TGTGCCAGCAGCCTCGGACAGAGTCGGTCTAGCAATCAGCCCCAGCATTTT. Amino acid sequence: CASSLGQSRSSNQPQHF.

V and J are TRBV5-1 and TRBJ1-1; D is unclear. There are 16 residues in the CDR3. Germline CDR1 and CDR2: SGHRS and YFSETQ. V was pared by 4 bases and J by 2 bases, with 18 bases between. The CDR3 loop is CASSPGSPILNTEAFF. In DNA form, the CDR3 reads TGCGCCAGCAGCCCCGGGTCTCCCATCCTTAACACTGAAGCTTTCTTT.